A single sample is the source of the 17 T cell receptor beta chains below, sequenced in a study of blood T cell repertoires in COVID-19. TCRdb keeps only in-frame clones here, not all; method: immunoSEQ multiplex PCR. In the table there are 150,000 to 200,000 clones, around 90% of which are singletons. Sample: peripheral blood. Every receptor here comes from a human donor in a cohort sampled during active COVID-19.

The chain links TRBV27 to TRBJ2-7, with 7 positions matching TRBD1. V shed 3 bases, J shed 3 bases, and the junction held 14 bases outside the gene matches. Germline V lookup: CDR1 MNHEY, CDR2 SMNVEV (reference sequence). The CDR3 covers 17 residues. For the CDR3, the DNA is TGTGCCAGCAGTTTTTTGTCCCGAGGACAGGCTCGCTACGAGCAGTACTTC. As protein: CASSFLSRGQARYEQYF.

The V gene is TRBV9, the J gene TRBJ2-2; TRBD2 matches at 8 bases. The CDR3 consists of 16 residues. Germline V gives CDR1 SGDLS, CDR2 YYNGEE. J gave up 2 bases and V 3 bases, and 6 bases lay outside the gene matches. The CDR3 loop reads CASSGNSGVNTGELFF. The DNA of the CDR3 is TGTGCCAGCAGCGGAAATAGCGGGGTCAACACCGGGGAGCTGTTTTTT.

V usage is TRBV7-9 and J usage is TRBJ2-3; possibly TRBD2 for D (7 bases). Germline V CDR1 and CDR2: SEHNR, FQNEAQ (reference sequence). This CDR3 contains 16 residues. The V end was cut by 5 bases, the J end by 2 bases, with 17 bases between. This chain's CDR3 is CASSPIGGGLTDTQYF. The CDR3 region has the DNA TGTGCCAGCAGCCCAATTGGGGGGGGCCTCACAGATACGCAGTATTTT.

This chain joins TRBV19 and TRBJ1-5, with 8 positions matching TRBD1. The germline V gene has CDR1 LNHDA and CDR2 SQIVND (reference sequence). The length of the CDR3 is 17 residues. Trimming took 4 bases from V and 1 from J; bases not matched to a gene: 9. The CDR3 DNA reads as TGTGCCAGTAGTACCCGGACAGGGAGGACGAGCAATCAGCCCCAGCATTTT. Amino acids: CASSTRTGRTSNQPQHF.

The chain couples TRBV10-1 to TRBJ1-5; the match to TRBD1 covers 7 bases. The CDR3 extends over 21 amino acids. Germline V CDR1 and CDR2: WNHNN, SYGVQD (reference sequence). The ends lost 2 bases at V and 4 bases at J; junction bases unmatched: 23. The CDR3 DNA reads TGCGCCAGCAGTGAGACCTCTTTAACAGAACAGGGGAACAGCCGGAATCAGCCCCAGCATTTT. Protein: CASSETSLTEQGNSRNQPQHF.

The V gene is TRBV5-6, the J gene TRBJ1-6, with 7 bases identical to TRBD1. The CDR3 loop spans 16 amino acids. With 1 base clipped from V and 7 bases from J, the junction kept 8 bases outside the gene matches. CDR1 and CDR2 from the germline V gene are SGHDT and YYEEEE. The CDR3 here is CASSLQGGGWNSPLHF. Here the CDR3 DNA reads TGTGCCAGCAGCTTGCAAGGGGGCGGATGGAATTCACCCCTCCACTTT.

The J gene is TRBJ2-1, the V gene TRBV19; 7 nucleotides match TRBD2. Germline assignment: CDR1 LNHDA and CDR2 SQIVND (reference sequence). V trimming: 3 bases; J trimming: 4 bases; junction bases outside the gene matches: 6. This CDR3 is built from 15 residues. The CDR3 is CASSIGRATYNEQFF. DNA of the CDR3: TGTGCCAGTAGTATTGGGAGGGCCACATACAATGAGCAGTTCTTC.

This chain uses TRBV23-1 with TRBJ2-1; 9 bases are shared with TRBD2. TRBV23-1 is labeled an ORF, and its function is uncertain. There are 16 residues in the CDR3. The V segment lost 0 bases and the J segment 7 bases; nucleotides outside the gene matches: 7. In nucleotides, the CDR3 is TGCGCCAGCAGTCAATCGGAGCGGGGGGTTAGGAATGAGCAGTTCTTC. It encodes CASSQSERGVRNEQFF.

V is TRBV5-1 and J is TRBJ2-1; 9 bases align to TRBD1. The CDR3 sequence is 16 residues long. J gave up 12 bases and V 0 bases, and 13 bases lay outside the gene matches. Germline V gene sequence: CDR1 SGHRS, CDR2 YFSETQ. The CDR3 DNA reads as TGCGCCAGCAGCTTGGAGGGACAGGGTTGGGATACCTGGCAGTTCTTC. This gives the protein CASSLEGQGWDTWQFF.

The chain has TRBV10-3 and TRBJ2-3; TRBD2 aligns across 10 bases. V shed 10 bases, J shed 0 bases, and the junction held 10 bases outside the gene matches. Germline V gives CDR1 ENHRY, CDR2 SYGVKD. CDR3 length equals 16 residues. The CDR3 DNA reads TGTGCCACCGACCCGGGACTAGCGAAAAGCACAGATACGCAGTATTTT. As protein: CATDPGLAKSTDTQYF.

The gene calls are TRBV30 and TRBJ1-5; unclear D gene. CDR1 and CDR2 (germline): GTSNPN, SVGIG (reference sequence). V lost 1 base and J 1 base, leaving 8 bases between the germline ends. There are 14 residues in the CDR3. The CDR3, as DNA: TGTGCCTGGAGTGACGGTAAGAGCAATCAGCCCCAGCATTTT. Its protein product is CAWSDGKSNQPQHF.

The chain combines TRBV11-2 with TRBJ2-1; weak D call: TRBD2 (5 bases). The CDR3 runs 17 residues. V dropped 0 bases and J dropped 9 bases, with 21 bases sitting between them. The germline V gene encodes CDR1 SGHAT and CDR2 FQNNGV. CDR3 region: CASSLDRASPMRGEQFF. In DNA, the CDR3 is TGTGCCAGCAGCTTAGATCGGGCTAGCCCTATGCGTGGTGAGCAGTTCTTC.

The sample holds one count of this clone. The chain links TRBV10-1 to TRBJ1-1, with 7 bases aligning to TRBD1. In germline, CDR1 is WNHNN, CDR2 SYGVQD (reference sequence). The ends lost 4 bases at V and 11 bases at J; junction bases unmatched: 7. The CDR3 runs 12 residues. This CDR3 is CASSGNRGMAFF. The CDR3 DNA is TGCGCCAGCAGTGGGAACAGGGGAATGGCTTTCTTT.

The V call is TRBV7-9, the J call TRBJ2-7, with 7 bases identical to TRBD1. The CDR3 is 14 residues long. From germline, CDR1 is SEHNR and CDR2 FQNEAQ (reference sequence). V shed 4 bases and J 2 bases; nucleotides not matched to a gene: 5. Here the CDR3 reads CASSSTRGTYEQYF. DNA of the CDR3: TGTGCCAGCAGCTCGACCAGGGGGACCTACGAGCAGTACTTC.

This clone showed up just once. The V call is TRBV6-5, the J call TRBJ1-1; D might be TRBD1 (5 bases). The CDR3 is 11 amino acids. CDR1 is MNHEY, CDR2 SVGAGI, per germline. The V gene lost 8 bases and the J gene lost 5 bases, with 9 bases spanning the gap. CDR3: CASHRGTEAFF. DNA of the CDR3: TGTGCCAGCCACCGGGGGACTGAAGCTTTCTTT.

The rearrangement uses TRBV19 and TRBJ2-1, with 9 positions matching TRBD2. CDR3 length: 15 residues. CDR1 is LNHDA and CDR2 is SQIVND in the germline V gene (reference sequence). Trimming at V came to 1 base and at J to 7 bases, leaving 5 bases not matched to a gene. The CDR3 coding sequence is TGTGCCAGTAGTATAGGGACCAGCGGGAGGAATGAGCAGTTCTTC. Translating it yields CASSIGTSGRNEQFF.

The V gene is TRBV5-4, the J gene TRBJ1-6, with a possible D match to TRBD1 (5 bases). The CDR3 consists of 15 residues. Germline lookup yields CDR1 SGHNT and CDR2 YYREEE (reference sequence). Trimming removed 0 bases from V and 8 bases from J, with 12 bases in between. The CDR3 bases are TGTGCCAGCAGCTTGGACGTGCGGGACCATTCACCCCTCCACTTT. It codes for CASSLDVRDHSPLHF.